The T cell receptor (beta chain) under discussion was sequenced for a study of blood T cell repertoires in COVID-19. Looking at the study overall: In each case, the material was cDNA or gDNA derived from T cells, B-cell-depleted T cells, or PBMCs.

Residents of about two dozen US areas, aged about 18 to 95 years, made up the participants. Cohort 3 donors were reported recovered after two negative PCRs, clearance, or symptom resolution. CDR1 is MNHEY and CDR2 is SMNVEV in the germline V gene (reference sequence). The V gene end was trimmed by 5 bases and the J gene end by 4 bases; junction bases not matched to a gene: 9. The CDR3 loop spans 16 amino acids. The authors' processing: Scientists estimated how many nucleated cells there were by amplifying reference gene primers. The assay was immunoSEQ multiplex PCR, and TCRdb's table has in-frame clones only and misses some. V and J calls plus clone size are reproduced from that table; the DNA served to infer D and trimming. The profile covers about 220,000 clones, with 84% appearing a single time and less than 7% taken by the ten largest.

Material for sequencing was PBMCs or T cells enriched from blood (not recorded which). The clonotype originates from a woman in her 40s who had recovered from COVID-19. The chain employs TRBV27 and TRBJ2-3; 10 bases align to TRBD1. CDR3: CASSPFGTGESDTQYF. CDR3 DNA: TGTGCCAGCAGTCCTTTCGGGACAGGGGAGTCAGATACGCAGTATTTT.